A selection of T cell receptor beta chains follows, all from one sample in a study of CD8 T cells in ankylosing spondylitis. Using its own MiXCR run on the 5' RACE reads, TCRdb lists one record per CDR3 protein. The sample holds about 240,000 distinct CDR3 sequences; roughly 10% are singletons and the top ten take less than 7%. Sequencing was performed on blood, either unsorted or a sorted T cell fraction (not recorded which). These receptors all stem from a male donor with ankylosing spondylitis or in good health (not recorded which). Both conserved end residues are trimmed from each CDR3. Clone size is stated in some rows and not others, as once, few, many or a class when expanded.

v_call	j_call	clone_size	cdr3_aa
TRBV29-1	TRBJ2-5	-	SVVGAGGQTQY
TRBV25-1	TRBJ2-1	few	ASSGGGAINEQF
TRBV5-1	TRBJ1-5	many	ASSLGQESNQPQH
TRBV28	TRBJ1-3	-	ASSLRGRNSGNTIY
TRBV6-5	TRBJ2-5	many	ASSYSTSTETQY
TRBV20-1	TRBJ2-1	many	SADPSRRQGNNEQF
TRBV3-1	TRBJ2-7	many	ASSHGRGGYEQY
TRBV7-8	TRBJ1-1	-	ASSASPRMTQRMNTEAF
TRBV6-5	TRBJ2-2	many	ASSYPSSGRGTGELF
TRBV19	TRBJ1-2	few	ASSKSAGLSSQNYGYT
TRBV5-1	TRBJ2-7	few	ASSLVSDEQY
TRBV5-1	TRBJ1-5	many	ASSLDSGNQPQH
TRBV4-1	TRBJ2-1	few	ASSQDVQREGPGNEQF
TRBV5-1	TRBJ1-1	-	ASSLSDRWNTAAF
TRBV28	TRBJ2-7	-	ASSEPSQGYEQY
TRBV5-1	TRBJ1-1	-	ASSFGNPNTEAF
TRBV5-1	TRBJ2-5	many	ASSLEAKETQY
TRBV29-1	TRBJ2-2	-	SVIMQPPRNTGELF
TRBV5-1	TRBJ2-1	many	ASSTVALTGLYNGEQF
TRBV5-1	TRBJ2-1	few	ASSLDLSAGAGNEQF
TRBV3-1	TRBJ2-5	-	ASSQDVPETQY
TRBV2	TRBJ2-3	few	ASSEGIPSTDTQY
TRBV4-2	TRBJ2-5	many	ASSQAAIQETQY
TRBV29-1	TRBJ1-1	-	SGRRGNEAF
TRBV20-1	TRBJ1-1	many	SIRDREITEAF
TRBV20-1	TRBJ2-5	-	SARRDRQETQY
TRBV7-9	TRBJ1-2	-	ASSLIDPIYGYT
TRBV6-1	TRBJ2-1	many	ASSEALRSGGVDNEQF
TRBV5-1	TRBJ1-1	many	ASSLANSGRNTEAF
TRBV5-1	TRBJ1-6	many	ASSLTVPGQNSPLH
TRBV29-1	TRBJ2-1	many	SDPERDRGTYNEQF
TRBV7-8	TRBJ2-3	many	ASSLGENSRSQY
TRBV29-1	TRBJ2-7	many	SVADSSYEQY
TRBV7-8	TRBJ1-5	-	ASSWTETRQPQH
TRBV5-5	TRBJ2-2	many	ASSSTSGGELF
TRBV5-1	TRBJ1-2	many	ASSLVPTNYGYT
TRBV20-1	TRBJ1-1	-	SASYGTGNTEAF
TRBV9	TRBJ2-1	many	ASSASGANNEQF
TRBV6-5	TRBJ2-7	-	ASSYFGSTVGYEQY
TRBV20-1	TRBJ1-5	many	SAGQTGGGQPQH
TRBV12-3/TRBV12-4	TRBJ1-2	few	ASSLLNPDNYGYT
TRBV7-9	TRBJ1-4	-	ASSFGMANEKLF
TRBV2	TRBJ1-6	-	ASSEALGVWNSPLH
TRBV20-1	TRBJ2-1	many	SAGLAGGDYNEQF
TRBV13	TRBJ2-1	-	ASSSSANEQF
TRBV5-1	TRBJ2-5	many	ASRTPSGNQETQY